The 18 T cell receptor beta chains presented below share a single source sample, sequenced in a study of OX40 agonist ivuxolimab in advanced cancers. Clones were sequenced by immunoSEQ multiplex PCR, and TCRdb holds only the in-frame ones, with some missing. This table holds roughly 60,000 clones, around 84% found once. The sequencing used CD4+ or CD8+ T cells sorted from blood, collected in a trial of the OX40 agonist ivuxolimab. These receptor sequences come from an adult with an advanced solid tumor such as melanoma, head and neck, liver or kidney cancer.

This clone appeared a few times. The chain couples TRBV6-6 to TRBJ1-2, with a possible D match to TRBD1 (5 bases). Trimming stripped 0 bases from V and 8 bases from J, with 13 bases between. Germline V gives CDR1 MNHNY, CDR2 SVGAGI (reference sequence). There are 14 residues in the CDR3. The CDR3 reads CASSYSGTSTGYTF. The CDR3 nucleotides are TGTGCCAGCAGTTACTCGGGGACCTCGACGGGCTACACCTTC.

Regarding this clone: The junction differs from germline at one of its ends, possibly a read error. The chain couples TRBV7-7 to TRBJ2-1; perhaps TRBD1 as D (6 bases). The CDR3 is 15 amino acids. Germline CDR1 and CDR2: SSHAT and FNYEAQ (reference sequence). CDR3 protein: CASSLEQGYYNEQFF. The DNA for the CDR3 is TGTGCTAGCAGCTTAGAACAGGGTTACTACAATGAGCAGTTCTTC. Full variable domain (missing parts from reference TRBV7-7 and TRBJ2-1): GAGVSQSPRYKVTKRGQDVTLRCDPISSHATLYWYQQALGQGPEFLTYFNYEAQPDKSGLPSDRFSAERPEGSISTLTIQRTEQRDSAMYRCASSLEQGYYNEQFFGPGTRLTVL.

This sequence joins TRBV27 and TRBJ2-3, with D uncertain. The V gene lost 2 bases and the J gene lost 1 base, with 25 bases spanning the gap. Per the germline V gene, CDR1 is MNHEY and CDR2 is SMNVEV (reference sequence). The length of the CDR3 is 20 residues. CDR3 sequence reads: CASSLVGMGSPFPGTDTQYF. The CDR3 nucleotides are TGTGCCAGCAGTTTAGTGGGCATGGGATCCCCATTCCCTGGCACAGATACGCAGTATTTT.

The genes are TRBV30 and TRBJ2-2, with TRBD2 matching over 7 bases. This CDR3 has 15 residues. Germline CDR1 is GTSNPN and CDR2 is SVGIG (reference sequence). Trimming cost V 4 bases and J 1 base; bases outside gene matches: 6. CDR3: CAWITGTKNTGELFF. CDR3 nucleotides: TGTGCCTGGATTACCGGGACTAAGAACACCGGGGAGCTGTTTTTT.

This clone showed up just once. This chain connects TRBV15 to TRBJ2-5, with 13 bases lining up with TRBD2. The trim removed 11 bases at V and 6 bases at J, leaving 12 bases unmatched. From germline, CDR1 is LNHNV and CDR2 YYDKDF (reference sequence). The CDR3 contains 15 residues. The chain's CDR3 is CAASPGLAGPKTQYF. The CDR3 nucleotides read TGTGCCGCCTCCCCGGGACTAGCGGGGCCGAAGACCCAGTACTTC.

The chain joins TRBV9 to TRBJ2-3; TRBD1 aligns across 11 bases. The CDR3 contains 15 residues. CDR1 is SGDLS and CDR2 is YYNGEE in the germline V gene. Germline trimming cut 0 bases from V and 8 bases from J; bases unmatched to any gene: 5. The CDR3 loop is CASSVGWDRGGTQYF. CDR3 coding DNA: TGTGCCAGCAGCGTAGGCTGGGACAGGGGGGGTACGCAGTATTTT.

The rearrangement joins TRBV25-1 to TRBJ2-7; D ambiguous. Trimming removed 1 base at V and 3 bases at J, with 13 bases between. This CDR3 has 15 residues. CDR1 MGHDK and CDR2 SYGVNS come from the germline V gene. The CDR3 region is CASSECGRKIYEQYF. The CDR3 DNA reads TGTGCCAGCAGTGAATGTGGGCGTAAGATCTACGAGCAGTACTTC.

This sequence joins TRBV2 and TRBJ1-2; 7 nucleotides match TRBD1. With V trimmed by 3 bases and J by 4 bases, 5 bases remained unmatched. The CDR3 runs 14 residues. Germline V gene sequence: CDR1 SNHLY, CDR2 FYNNEI. CDR3 in DNA: TGTGCCAGCAGTGAGGAGACAGGGACCTATGGCTACACCTTC. Translation: CASSEETGTYGYTF.

The rearrangement joins TRBV13 to TRBJ2-2, with D unclear. Trimming took 2 bases from V and 1 from J, leaving 17 bases between them. The V gene's germline CDR1 is PRHDT and CDR2 FYEKMQ (reference sequence). The CDR3 loop spans 18 amino acids. CDR3 sequence: CASSLLLTFGRNTGELFF. The DNA for the CDR3 is TGTGCCAGCAGCTTACTTCTGACGTTCGGGCGGAACACCGGGGAGCTGTTTTTT.

The V gene is TRBV10-3, the J gene TRBJ2-1; D is unclear. Germline values: CDR1 ENHRY, CDR2 SYGVKD. CDR3 length: 11 amino acids. Deletions cut 3 bases from V and 8 bases from J, with 5 bases between. The CDR3 DNA sequence: TGTGCCATCAGTGACGTGGATGAGCAGTTCTTC. Translating gives CAISDVDEQFF.

This clone was detected only once. The chain couples TRBV14 to TRBJ2-1, with 8 bases aligning to TRBD2. Germline V gene lookup returns CDR1 SGHDN and CDR2 FVKESK. This CDR3 region has 17 residues. J was trimmed by 8 bases and V by 2 bases; bases with no gene match: 14. In DNA, the CDR3 is TGTGCCAGCAGCCAACTCCCAGCCTTCAGCGGGAGATATGAGCAGTTCTTC. Protein product: CASSQLPAFSGRYEQFF.

This clone was counted a single time. V gene TRBV6-4 combines with J gene TRBJ1-2; TRBD1 matches at 7 bases. Germline CDR1 reads MRHNA; CDR2 reads SNTAGT. V lost 5 bases to trimming and J lost 4 bases; unmatched junction nucleotides: 4. This CDR3 is built from 13 residues. The CDR3 DNA reads TGTGCCAGCAGTTCAGGGGGTGGCTATGGCTACACCTTC. Amino acid sequence: CASSSGGGYGYTF.

The rearrangement links TRBV19 to TRBJ2-4; D call uncertain. Per germline, CDR1 LNHDA and CDR2 SQIVND (reference sequence). V lost 1 base and J 0 bases, leaving 7 bases between the germline ends. The CDR3 has 15 residues. CDR3 sequence (DNA): TGTGCCAGTAGTATAGTGAGGTTAGCCAAAAACATTCAGTACTTC. Its protein product is CASSIVRLAKNIQYF.

The V call is TRBV6-5, the J call TRBJ2-7; possible D gene TRBD1, 6 bases. V was clipped by 5 bases and J by 6 bases, with 11 bases between them. The CDR3 has 12 amino acids. Germline V CDR1 and CDR2: MNHEY, SVGAGI. The CDR3 sequence: CASSPQGTEQYF. Written as DNA, the CDR3 is TGTGCCAGCAGTCCCCAGGGGACCGAGCAGTACTTC.

The chain combines TRBV2 with TRBJ2-2; TRBD1 agrees at 7 bases. Germline values: CDR1 SNHLY, CDR2 FYNNEI. V lost 0 bases, J lost 5 bases, and 3 bases stayed unmatched. This CDR3 spans 15 amino acids. The CDR3 here is CASSEAGGRTGELFF. CDR3 DNA sequence: TGTGCCAGCAGTGAAGCAGGGGGCAGAACCGGGGAGCTGTTTTTT.

The chain has TRBV29-1 and TRBJ1-2, with D unresolved. Germline CDR1 SQVTM, CDR2 ANQGSEA. Trimming pared 3 bases from V and 4 bases from J, leaving 6 bases between. The CDR3 has 11 residues. CDR3 loop: CSVEVSYGYTF. The CDR3 bases are TGCAGCGTTGAGGTCTCCTATGGCTACACCTTC.

The rearrangement joins TRBV7-3 to TRBJ2-1; the match to TRBD1 covers 7 bases. Germline CDR1 and CDR2: SGHTA and FQGTGA. The CDR3 runs to 14 residues. V lost 6 bases to trimming and J lost 10 bases; unmatched junction nucleotides: 12. The CDR3 region has the DNA TGTGCCAGCAGTTACGGGACAGCGGAGGAGGAGCAGTTCTTC. Protein sequence: CASSYGTAEEEQFF.

The rearrangement joins TRBV27 to TRBJ2-2; TRBD2 matches at 11 bases. With 6 bases clipped from V and 2 bases from J, the junction kept 5 bases outside the gene matches. CDR1 and CDR2 from the germline V gene are MNHEY and SMNVEV (reference sequence). CDR3 length: 16 residues. The DNA for the CDR3 is TGTGCCAGCAGAGGGACTAGCGGACTCAACACCGGGGAGCTGTTTTTT. Translation: CASRGTSGLNTGELFF.